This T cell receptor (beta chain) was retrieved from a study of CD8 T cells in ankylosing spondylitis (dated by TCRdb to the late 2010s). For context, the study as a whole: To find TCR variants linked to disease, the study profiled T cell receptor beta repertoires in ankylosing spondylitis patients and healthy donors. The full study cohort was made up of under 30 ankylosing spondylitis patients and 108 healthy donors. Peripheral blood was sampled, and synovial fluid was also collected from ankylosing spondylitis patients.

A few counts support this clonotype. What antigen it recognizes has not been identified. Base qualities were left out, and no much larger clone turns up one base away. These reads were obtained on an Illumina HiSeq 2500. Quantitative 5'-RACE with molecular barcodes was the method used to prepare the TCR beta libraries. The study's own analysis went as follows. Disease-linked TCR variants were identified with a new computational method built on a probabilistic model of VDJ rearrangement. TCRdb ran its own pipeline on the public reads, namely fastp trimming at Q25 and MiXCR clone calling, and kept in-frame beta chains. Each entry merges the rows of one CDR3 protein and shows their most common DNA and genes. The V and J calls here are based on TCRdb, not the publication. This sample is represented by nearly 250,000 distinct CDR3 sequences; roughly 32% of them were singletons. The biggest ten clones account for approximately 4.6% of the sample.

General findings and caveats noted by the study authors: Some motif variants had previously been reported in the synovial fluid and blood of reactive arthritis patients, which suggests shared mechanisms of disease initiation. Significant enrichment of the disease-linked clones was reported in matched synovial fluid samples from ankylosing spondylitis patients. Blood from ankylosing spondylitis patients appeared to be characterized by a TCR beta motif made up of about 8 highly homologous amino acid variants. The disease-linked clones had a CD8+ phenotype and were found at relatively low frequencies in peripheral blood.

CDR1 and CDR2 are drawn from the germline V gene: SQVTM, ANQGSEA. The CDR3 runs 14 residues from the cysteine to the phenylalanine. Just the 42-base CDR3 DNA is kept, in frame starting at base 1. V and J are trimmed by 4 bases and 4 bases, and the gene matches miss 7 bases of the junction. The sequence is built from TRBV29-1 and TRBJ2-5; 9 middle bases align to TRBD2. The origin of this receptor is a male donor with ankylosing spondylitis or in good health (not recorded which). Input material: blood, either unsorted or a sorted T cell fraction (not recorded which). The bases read TGCAGCGTTGTGGGGCTAGCGGGGTTAGAGACCCAGTACTTC. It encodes CSVVGLAGLETQYF.